One T cell receptor beta chain is described in this entry. The target antigen is unknown. These data are taken from a study of cytomegalovirus exposure and HLA in healthy donors. Study observations and caveats: The study listed 150 to 200 cytomegalovirus-associated TCR beta chains. In a later analysis, a genetic analysis reported fewer productive-TCR N-insertions in an Asian-associated ancestry cluster than the cohort average. Researchers left out some V segments, among them TRBV6-2 and TRBV6-3, as indistinguishable. Highly shared variants forming one cluster were likely a sequencing artifact.

Vbeta (60) and Jbeta (13) primers were used in the PCR. Produced via immunoSEQ multiplex PCR; TCRdb's table is partial and in-frame only. This table holds some 150,000 clones, roughly 85% found once. Germline V gene data show CDR1 as MDHEN and CDR2 as SYDVKM. CDR3 size: 15 residues. V lost 4 bases and J lost 5; bases outside the gene matches: 7. Specimen: PBMCs. The TCR originated in a middle-aged man in good health and CMV-seronegative. The V call is TRBV28, the J call TRBJ2-3; 9 bases fit TRBD2. CDR3 sequence: CASSSLAGGIDTQYF. The CDR3, as DNA: TGTGCCAGCAGTTCCCTCGCGGGAGGGATAGATACGCAGTATTTT.